These 5 T cell receptor beta chains share one sample of origin, sequenced in a study of beta chain features in type 1 diabetes. The investigators reverse transcribed all of the isolated RNA, so they sequenced expressed TCRB transcripts. Sequenced by immunoSEQ multiplex PCR; TCRdb stores in-frame clones only, minus some. The sample holds 500,000 to 700,000 clones, less than 20% seen once. The sequenced sample was naive CD4+ T cells from blood. All receptors come from a man aged 18 to 30 in good health.

The V gene is TRBV18, the J gene TRBJ2-7; D tentatively fits TRBD1 or TRBD2 (5 bases each). The V end lost 3 bases, the J end lost 3 bases, and 18 bases lay between the germline ends. Germline V gives CDR1 KGHSH, CDR2 LQKENI. The CDR3 covers 16 residues. CDR3 region: CASSPSGRDPDYEQYF. DNA of the CDR3: TGTGCCAGCTCACCCTCCGGCAGGGACCCCGACTACGAGCAGTACTTC.

This clone was picked up a small number of times. This chain uses TRBV6-1 with TRBJ2-7; D is tentatively TRBD1 or TRBD2 (5 bases each). The germline gives CDR1 MNHNS, CDR2 SASEGT. The CDR3 runs 13 residues. V gave up 0 bases and J gave up 6 bases, with 9 bases separating them. Here the CDR3 reads CASSEARGSEQYF. The CDR3 DNA is TGTGCCAGCAGTGAAGCGAGGGGAAGCGAGCAGTACTTC.

This sequence joins TRBV11-2 and TRBJ2-7; D is unclear. Per the germline V gene, CDR1 is SGHAT and CDR2 is FQNNGV. The CDR3 loop spans 16 amino acids. The V gene lost 5 bases and the J gene lost 0 bases, with 17 bases spanning the gap. CDR3 sequence (DNA): TGTGCCAGCAGCCGAATTCTACAGCGACTCTCCTACGAGCAGTACTTC. As protein: CASSRILQRLSYEQYF.

The table lists this clone with a few counts. The CDR3, as DNA: TGTGCCAGCAGCTTGTTGGGGGGCTGGTTCTTC. It is translated as CASSLLGGWFF. The chain is built from TRBV5-6 and TRBJ2-1; possibly TRBD1 or TRBD2 for D (6 bases each). Germline lookup yields CDR1 SGHDT and CDR2 YYEEEE. V gave up 1 base and J gave up 15 bases, with 11 bases separating them. CDR3 length: 11 amino acids.

This clone came up a few times. Its ends do not fully match the called genes, so a read error is possible. The CDR3 sequence is CASSQDPTSGETQYF. In DNA, the CDR3 is TGCGCCAGCAGCCAAGATCCCACTAGTGGAGAGACCCAGTACTTC. The rearrangement joins TRBV5-4 to TRBJ2-5, with D tentatively TRBD2 (5 bases). Germline V lookup: CDR1 SGHNT, CDR2 YYREEE (reference sequence). The CDR3 contains 15 residues.